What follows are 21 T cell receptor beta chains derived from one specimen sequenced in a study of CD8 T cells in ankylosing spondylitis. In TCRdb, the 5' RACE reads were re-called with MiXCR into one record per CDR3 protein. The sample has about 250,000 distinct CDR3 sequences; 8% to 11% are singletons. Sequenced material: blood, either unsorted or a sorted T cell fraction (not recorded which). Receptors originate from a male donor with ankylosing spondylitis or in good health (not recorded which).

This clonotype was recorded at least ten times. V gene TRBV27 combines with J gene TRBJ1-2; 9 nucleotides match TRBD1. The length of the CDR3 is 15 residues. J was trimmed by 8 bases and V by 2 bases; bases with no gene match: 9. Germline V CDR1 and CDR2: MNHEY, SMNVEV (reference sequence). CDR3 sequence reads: CASSLESGTGKGYTF. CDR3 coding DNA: TGTGCCAGCAGTTTAGAGTCCGGGACAGGGAAAGGCTACACCTTC.

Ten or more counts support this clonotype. Here the CDR3 reads CASSRSTGGEDYGYTF. The DNA of the CDR3 is TGTGCCAGCAGCCGTAGCACAGGGGGCGAAGACTATGGCTACACCTTC. The chain employs TRBV12-3 or TRBV12-4 and TRBJ1-2; 9 bases line up with TRBD1. With 6 bases clipped from V and 3 bases from J, the junction kept 11 bases outside the gene matches. The CDR3 runs 16 residues.

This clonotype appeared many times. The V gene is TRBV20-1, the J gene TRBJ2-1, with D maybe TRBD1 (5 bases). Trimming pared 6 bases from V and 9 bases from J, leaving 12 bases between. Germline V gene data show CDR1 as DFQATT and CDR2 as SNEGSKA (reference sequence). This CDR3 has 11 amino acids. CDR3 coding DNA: TGCAGTGCCGTAAGGGGAAGTGAGCAGTTCTTC. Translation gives CSAVRGSEQFF.

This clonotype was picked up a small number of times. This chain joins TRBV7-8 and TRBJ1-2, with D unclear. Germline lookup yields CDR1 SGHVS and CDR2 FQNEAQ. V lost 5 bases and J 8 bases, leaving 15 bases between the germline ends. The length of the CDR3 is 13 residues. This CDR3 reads CASSLGPSRGYTF. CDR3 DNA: TGTGCCAGCAGCCTGGGCCCCTCCAGAGGCTACACCTTC.

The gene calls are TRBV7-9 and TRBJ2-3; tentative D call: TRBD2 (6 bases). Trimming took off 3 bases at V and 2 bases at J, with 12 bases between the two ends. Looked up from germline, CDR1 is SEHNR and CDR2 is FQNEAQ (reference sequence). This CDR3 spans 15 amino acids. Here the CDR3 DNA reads TGTGCCAGCAGCTTGGGGACTTGGCCCACAGATACGCAGTATTTT. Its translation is CASSLGTWPTDTQYF.

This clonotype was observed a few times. DNA for the CDR3: TGTGCCAGCAGCCAAGCTGTCAGGGCTAACACTGAAGCTTTCTTT. Its protein is CASSQAVRANTEAFF. V usage is TRBV3-1 and J usage is TRBJ1-1; weak D call: TRBD1 (5 bases). This CDR3 is built from 15 residues. The germline V gene encodes CDR1 LGHDT and CDR2 YNNKEL (reference sequence). The V gene lost 1 base and the J gene lost 2 bases, with 11 bases spanning the gap.

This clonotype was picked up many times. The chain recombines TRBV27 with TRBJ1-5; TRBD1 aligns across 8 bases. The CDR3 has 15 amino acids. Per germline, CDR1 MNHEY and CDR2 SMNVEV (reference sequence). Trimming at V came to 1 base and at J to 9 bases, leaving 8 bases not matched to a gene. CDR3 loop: CASSLWSGTGWPQHF. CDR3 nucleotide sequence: TGTGCCAGCAGTTTATGGTCCGGGACAGGATGGCCCCAGCATTTT.

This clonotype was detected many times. The CDR3 DNA follows: TGTGCCATCAGTGAGATAAGGGGACCGGCCTACGAGCAGTACTTC. Translating gives CAISEIRGPAYEQYF. The gene calls are TRBV10-3 and TRBJ2-7, with D perhaps being TRBD1 or TRBD2 (5 bases each). The CDR3 length is 15 residues. V lost 2 bases and J lost 2, with 13 bases in between. Germline V gives CDR1 ENHRY, CDR2 SYGVKD.

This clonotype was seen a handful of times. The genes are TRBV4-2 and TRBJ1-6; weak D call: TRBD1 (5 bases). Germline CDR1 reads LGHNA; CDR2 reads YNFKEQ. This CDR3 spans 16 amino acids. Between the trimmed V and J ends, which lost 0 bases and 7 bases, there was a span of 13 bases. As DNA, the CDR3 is TGTGCCAGCAGCCAAGACGTCCGACAGATGAATTCACCCCTCCACTTT. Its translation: CASSQDVRQMNSPLHF.

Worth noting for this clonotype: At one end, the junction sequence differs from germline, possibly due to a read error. CDR3 sequence reads: CSAPSRAHPEPYF. The CDR3 DNA reads as TGCAGTGCTCCAAGCCGGGCCCACCCAGAGCCTTATTTC. The rearrangement joins TRBV20-1 to TRBJ1-2; D not resolved. This CDR3 contains 13 residues. Germline V gene sequence: CDR1 DFQATT, CDR2 SNEGSKA (reference sequence).

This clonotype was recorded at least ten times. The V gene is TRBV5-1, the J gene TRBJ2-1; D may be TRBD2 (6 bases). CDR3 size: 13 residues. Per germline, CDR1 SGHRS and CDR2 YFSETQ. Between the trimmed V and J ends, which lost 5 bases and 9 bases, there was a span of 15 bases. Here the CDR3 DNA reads TGCGCCAGCAGTCGAAACGGGGGTCCTGAGCAGTTCTTC. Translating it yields CASSRNGGPEQFF.

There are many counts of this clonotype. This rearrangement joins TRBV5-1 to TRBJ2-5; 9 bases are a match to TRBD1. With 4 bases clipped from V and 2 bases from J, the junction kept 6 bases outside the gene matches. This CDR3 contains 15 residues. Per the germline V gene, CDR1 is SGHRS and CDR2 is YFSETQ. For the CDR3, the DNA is TGCGCCAGCAGCCTGGCCGGGACAGGGCAAGAGACCCAGTACTTC. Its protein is CASSLAGTGQETQYF.

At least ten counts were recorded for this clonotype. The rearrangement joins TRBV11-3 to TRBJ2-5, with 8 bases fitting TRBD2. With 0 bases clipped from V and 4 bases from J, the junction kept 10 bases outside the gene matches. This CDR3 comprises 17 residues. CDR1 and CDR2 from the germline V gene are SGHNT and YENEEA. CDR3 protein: CASSLDRTGGPGETQYF. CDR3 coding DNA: TGTGCCAGCAGCTTAGATCGGACGGGGGGGCCAGGAGAGACCCAGTACTTC.

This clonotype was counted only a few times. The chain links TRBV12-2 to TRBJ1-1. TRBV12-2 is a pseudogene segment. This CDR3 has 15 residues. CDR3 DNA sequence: TGCGCAAGTCGCCACCCGAAAGACAGGAACACTGAAGCTTTCTTT. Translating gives CASRHPKDRNTEAFF.

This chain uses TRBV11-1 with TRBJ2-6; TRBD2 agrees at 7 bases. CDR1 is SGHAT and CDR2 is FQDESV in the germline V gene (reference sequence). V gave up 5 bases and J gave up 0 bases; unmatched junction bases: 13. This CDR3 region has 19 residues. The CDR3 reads CASSHFETSYGSGANVLTF. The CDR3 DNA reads TGTGCCAGCAGCCATTTCGAGACTAGCTATGGCTCTGGGGCCAACGTCCTGACTTTC.

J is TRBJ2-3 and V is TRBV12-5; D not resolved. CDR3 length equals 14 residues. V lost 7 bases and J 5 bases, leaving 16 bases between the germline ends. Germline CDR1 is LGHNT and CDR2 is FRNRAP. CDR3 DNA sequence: TGTGCTAGTGTTTCCCAGAGATCGGAAGATACGCAGTATTTT. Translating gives CASVSQRSEDTQYF.

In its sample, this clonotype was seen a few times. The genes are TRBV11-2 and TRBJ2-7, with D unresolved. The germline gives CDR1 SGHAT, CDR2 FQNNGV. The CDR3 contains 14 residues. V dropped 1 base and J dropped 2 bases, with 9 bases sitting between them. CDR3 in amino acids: CASSLVGPTYEQYF. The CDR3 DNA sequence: TGTGCCAGCAGCTTAGTTGGGCCAACCTACGAGCAGTACTTC. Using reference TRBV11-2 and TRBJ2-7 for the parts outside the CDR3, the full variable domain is EAGVAQSPRYKIIEKRQSVAFWCNPISGHATLYWYQQILGQGPKLLIQFQNNGVVDDSQLPKDRFSAERLKGVDSTLKIQPAKLEDSAVYLCASSLVGPTYEQYFGPGTRLTVT.

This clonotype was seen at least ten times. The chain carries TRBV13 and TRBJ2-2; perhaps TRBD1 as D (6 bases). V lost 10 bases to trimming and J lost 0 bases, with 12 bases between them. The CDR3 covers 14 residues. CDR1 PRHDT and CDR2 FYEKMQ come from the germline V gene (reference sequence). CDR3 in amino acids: CATDRRSNTGELFF. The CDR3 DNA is TGTGCCACCGACAGGCGTTCGAACACCGGGGAGCTGTTTTTT.

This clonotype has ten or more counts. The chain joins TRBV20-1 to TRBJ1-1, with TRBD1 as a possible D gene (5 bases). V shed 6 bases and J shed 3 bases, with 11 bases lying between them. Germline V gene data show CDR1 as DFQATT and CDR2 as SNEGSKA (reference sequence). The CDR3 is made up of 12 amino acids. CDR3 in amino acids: CSAIGADTEAFF. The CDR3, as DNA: TGCAGTGCCATAGGGGCCGACACTGAAGCTTTCTTT.

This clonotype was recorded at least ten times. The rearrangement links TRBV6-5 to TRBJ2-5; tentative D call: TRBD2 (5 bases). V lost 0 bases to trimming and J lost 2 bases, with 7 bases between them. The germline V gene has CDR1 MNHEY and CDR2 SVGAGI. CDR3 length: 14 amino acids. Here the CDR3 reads CASSYSSAQETQYF. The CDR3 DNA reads TGTGCCAGCAGTTACTCTAGCGCACAAGAGACCCAGTACTTC.

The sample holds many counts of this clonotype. The DNA for the CDR3 is TGCAGTGCTTCTACAGGGGATTTTACTGAAGCTTTCTTT. As protein: CSASTGDFTEAFF. V and J are TRBV20-1 and TRBJ1-1; 7 bases match TRBD1. In germline, CDR1 is DFQATT, CDR2 SNEGSKA (reference sequence). V gave up 5 bases and J gave up 5 bases; unmatched junction bases: 8. The CDR3 extends over 13 amino acids.